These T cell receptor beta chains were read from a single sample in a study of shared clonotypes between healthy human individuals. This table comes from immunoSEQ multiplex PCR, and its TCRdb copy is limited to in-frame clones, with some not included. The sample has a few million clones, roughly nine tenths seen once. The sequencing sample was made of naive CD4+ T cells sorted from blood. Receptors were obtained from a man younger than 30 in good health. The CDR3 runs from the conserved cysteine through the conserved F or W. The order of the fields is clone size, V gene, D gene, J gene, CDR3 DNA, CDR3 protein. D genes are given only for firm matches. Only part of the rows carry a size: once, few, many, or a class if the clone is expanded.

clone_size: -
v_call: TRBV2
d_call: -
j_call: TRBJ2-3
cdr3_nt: TGTGCCAGCAGTGACTCTGGACCAGATACGCAGTATTTT
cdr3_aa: CASSDSGPDTQYF

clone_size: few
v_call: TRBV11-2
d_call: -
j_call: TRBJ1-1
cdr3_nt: TGTGCCAGCAGCTTATCTGGGACGGTCGAAGCTTTCTTT
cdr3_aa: CASSLSGTVEAFF

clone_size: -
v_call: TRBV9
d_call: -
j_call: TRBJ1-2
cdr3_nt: TGTGCCAGCAGCGGGGCAGGGTCGGTGGCTAACTATGGCTACACCTTC
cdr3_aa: CASSGAGSVANYGYTF

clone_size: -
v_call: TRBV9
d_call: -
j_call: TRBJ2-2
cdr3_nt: TGTGCCAGCAGCTTCCGTAATACCGGGGAGCTGTTTTTT
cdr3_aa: CASSFRNTGELFF

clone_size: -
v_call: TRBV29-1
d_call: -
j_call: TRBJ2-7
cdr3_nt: TGCAGCGCCGCCTCGGCTGTTACCTACGAGCAGTACTTC
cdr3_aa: CSAASAVTYEQYF

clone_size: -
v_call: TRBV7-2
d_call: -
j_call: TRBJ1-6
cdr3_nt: TGTGCCAGCAGCTTAGCGTGGGGGGGCAATGGATCACCCCTCCACTTT
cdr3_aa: CASSLAWGGNGSPLHF

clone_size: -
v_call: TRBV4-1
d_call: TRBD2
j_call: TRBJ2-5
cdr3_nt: TGCGCCAGCAGCCAAGAACGAGCGGGACAGACCCAGTACTTC
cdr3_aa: CASSQERAGQTQYF

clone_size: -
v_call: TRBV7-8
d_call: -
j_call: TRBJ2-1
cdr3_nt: TGTGCCAGCAGCTTAATTCGGGGAGAGTCCTACAATGAGCAGTTCTTC
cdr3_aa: CASSLIRGESYNEQFF

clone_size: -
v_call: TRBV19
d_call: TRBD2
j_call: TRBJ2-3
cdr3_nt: TGTGCCAGTACGAGCGGGGACACAGATACGCAGTATTTT
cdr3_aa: CASTSGDTDTQYF

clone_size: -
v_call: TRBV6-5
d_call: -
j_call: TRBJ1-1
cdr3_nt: TGTGCCACCTCCGGGGGCGTAAACACTGAAGCTTTCTTT
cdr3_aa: CATSGGVNTEAFF

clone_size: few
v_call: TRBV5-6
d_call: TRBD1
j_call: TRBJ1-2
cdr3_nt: TGTGCCAGCAAGGGGGCGGGATACACCTTC
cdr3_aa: CASKGAGYTF

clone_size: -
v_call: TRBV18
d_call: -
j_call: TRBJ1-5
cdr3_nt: TGTGCCAGCTCACTCGGACAGTATCAGCCCCAGCATTTT
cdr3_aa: CASSLGQYQPQHF

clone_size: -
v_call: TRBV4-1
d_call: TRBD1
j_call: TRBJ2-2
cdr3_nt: TGCGCCAGCAGCCCTAAGACAGGGGGTTTAAACACCGGGGAGCTGTTTTTT
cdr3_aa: CASSPKTGGLNTGELFF

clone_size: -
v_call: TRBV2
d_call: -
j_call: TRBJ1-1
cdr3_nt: TGTGCCAGCAGGGGGGGGACGTTGAACACTGAAGCTTTCTTT
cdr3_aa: CASRGGTLNTEAFF

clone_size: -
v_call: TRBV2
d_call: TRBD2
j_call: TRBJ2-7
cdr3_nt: TGTGCCAGCAGACGGACTAGCGGGAGCTCCTACGAGCAGTACTTC
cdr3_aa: CASRRTSGSSYEQYF

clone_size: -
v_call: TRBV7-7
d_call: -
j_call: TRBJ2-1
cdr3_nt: TGTGCTAGCAGCACCCGACTAGTTCCCCGCTCCAACGAGCAGTTCTTC
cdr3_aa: CASSTRLVPRSNEQFF

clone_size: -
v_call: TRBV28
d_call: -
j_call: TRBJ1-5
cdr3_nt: TGTGCCAGCATATCTGGGGGCAATCAGCCCCAGCATTTT
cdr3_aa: CASISGGNQPQHF

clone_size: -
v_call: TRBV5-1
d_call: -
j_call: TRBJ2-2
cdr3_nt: TGCGCCAGCAGCTTGGCTGGCGGCAGAGGGGGCACCGGGGAGCTGTTTTTT
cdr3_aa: CASSLAGGRGGTGELFF

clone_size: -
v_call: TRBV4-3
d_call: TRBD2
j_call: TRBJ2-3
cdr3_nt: TGCGCCAGCAGCCAAGACGGGGGGGCACCCACAGATACGCAGTATTTT
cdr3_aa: CASSQDGGAPTDTQYF

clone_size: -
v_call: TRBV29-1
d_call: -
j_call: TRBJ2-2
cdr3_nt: TGCAGCGTCCGGATGCCCAATGCCGGGGAGCTGTTTTTT
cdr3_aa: CSVRMPNAGELFF

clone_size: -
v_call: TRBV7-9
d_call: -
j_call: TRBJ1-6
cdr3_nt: TGTGCCAGCAGCCGGACGGGGATCGGCAATTCACCCCTCCACTTT
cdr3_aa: CASSRTGIGNSPLHF

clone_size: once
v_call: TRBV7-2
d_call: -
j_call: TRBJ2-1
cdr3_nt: TGTGCCAGCAGCTTAGGGGGACCGCTTCGTGAGCAGTTCTTC
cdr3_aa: CASSLGGPLREQFF

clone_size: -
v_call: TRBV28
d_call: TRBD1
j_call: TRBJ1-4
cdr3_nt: TGTGCCAGCAGCCAGACAGGGGGGAATGAAAAACTGTTTTTT
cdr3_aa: CASSQTGGNEKLFF

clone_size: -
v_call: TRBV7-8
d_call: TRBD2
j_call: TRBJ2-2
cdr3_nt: TGTGCCAGCACCGGACTAGGCGACACCGGGGAGCTGTTTTTT
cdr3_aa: CASTGLGDTGELFF

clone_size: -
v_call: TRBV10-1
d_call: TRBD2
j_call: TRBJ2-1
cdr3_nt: TGCGCCAGCAGTGCCGCGGGAGGCCCTAGCAATGAGCAGTTCTTC
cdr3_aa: CASSAAGGPSNEQFF

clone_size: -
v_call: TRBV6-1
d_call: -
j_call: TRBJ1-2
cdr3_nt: TGTGCCAGCAGTGAAGGTCGGCCAGGGAACTATGGCTACACCTTC
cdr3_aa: CASSEGRPGNYGYTF

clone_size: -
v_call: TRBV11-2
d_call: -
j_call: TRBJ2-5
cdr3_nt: TGTGCCAGCAGCTCAGGGAGTATAGAGACCCAGTACTTC
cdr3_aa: CASSSGSIETQYF

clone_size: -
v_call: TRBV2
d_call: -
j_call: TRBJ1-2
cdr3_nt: TGTGCCAGCAGCCAACTCGGGTCTCCTAACTATGGCTACACCTTC
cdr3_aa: CASSQLGSPNYGYTF

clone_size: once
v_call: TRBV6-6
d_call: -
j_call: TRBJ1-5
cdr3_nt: TGTGCCAGCAGGCGTGGGGAGTACAATCAGCCCCAGCATTTT
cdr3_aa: CASRRGEYNQPQHF

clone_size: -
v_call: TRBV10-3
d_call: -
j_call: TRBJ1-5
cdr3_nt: TGTGCCATCAGTGAACCGGGTCAGCCCCAGCATTTT
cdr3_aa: CAISEPGQPQHF

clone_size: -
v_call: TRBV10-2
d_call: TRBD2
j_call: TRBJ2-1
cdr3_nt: TGCGCCACCGGTTTGACTAGCGGGCATAATGAGCAGTTCTTC
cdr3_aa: CATGLTSGHNEQFF

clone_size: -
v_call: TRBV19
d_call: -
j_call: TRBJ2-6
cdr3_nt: TGTGCCAGTAGTATAAGGGGCGTCTCTGGGGCCAACGTCCTGACTTTC
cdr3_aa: CASSIRGVSGANVLTF

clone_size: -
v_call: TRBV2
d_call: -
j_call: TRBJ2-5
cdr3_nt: TGTGCCAGCACCACACAAGAGACCCAGTACTTC
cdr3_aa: CASTTQETQYF

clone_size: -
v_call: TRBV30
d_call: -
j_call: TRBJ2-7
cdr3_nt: TGTGCCTGGAGTAGCGGGTCTACCTACGAGCAGTACTTC
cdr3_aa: CAWSSGSTYEQYF

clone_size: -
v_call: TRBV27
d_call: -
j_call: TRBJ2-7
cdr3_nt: TGTGCCAGCAGTTTATCGACGGGTGCTTTCTACGAGCAGTACTTC
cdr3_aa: CASSLSTGAFYEQYF

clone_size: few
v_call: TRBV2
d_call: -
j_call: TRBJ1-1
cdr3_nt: TGTGCCAGCAAAGGAGAGGCTGAAGCTTTCTTT
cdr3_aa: CASKGEAEAFF

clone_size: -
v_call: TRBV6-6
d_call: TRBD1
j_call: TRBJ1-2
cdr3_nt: TGTGCCAGCAGTTACACGGACAGGGGGCCGAGCTACACCTTC
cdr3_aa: CASSYTDRGPSYTF

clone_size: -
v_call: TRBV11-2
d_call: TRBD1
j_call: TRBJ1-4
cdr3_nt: TGTGCCAGCAGCTTCGACAGGGGCGAAAAACTGTTTTTT
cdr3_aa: CASSFDRGEKLFF

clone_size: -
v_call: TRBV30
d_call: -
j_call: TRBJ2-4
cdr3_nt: TGTGCCTGGAGTGAAGTTGGCAAAAACATTCAGTACTTC
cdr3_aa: CAWSEVGKNIQYF

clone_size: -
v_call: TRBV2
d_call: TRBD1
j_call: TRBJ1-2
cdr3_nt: TGTGCCAGCAGCCGGACAGGGGGCACCTATGGCTACACCTTC
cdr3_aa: CASSRTGGTYGYTF

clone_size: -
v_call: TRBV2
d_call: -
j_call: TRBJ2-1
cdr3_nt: TGTGCCAGCATTGGGATGGTAGCGCAGTTCTTC
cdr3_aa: CASIGMVAQFF

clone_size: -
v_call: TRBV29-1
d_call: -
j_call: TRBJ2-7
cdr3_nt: TGCAGCGTCAGTCGTCCAGGGGCCCCCTACGAGCAGTACTTC
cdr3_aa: CSVSRPGAPYEQYF

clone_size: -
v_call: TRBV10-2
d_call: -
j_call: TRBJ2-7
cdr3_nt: TGCGCCAGCAGTGAAAAGGGTAAGCCTAACTACGAGCAGTACTTC
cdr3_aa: CASSEKGKPNYEQYF

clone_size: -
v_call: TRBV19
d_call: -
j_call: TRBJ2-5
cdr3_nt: TGTGCCAGTAGGGGACGGAACCAAGAGACCCAGTACTTC
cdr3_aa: CASRGRNQETQYF

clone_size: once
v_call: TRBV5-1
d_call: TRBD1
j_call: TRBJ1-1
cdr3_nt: TGCGCCAGCAGCCCCGGACAGGCCATGAACACTGAAGCTTTCTTT
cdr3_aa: CASSPGQAMNTEAFF

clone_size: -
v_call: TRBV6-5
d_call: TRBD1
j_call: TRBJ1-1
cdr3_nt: TGTGCCAGCAGTGGGGACAGGGTCGTCACTGAAGCTTTCTTT
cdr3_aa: CASSGDRVVTEAFF

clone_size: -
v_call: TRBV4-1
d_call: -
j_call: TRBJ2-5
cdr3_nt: TGCGCCAGCAGCCCCCTACCATCGGGGGGCAAACAAGAGACCCAGTACTTC
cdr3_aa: CASSPLPSGGKQETQYF

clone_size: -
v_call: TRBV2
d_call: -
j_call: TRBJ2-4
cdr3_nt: TGTGCCAGCAGGGAGTCGCCGGTACTAGCCAAAAACATTCAGTACTTC
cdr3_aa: CASRESPVLAKNIQYF

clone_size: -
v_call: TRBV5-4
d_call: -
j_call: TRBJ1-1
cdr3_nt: TGTGCCAGCAGCCGCCTAGGGCAGAACACTGAAGCTTTCTTT
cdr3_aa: CASSRLGQNTEAFF

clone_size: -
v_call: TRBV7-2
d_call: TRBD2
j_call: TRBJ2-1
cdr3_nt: TGTGCCAGCAGCTTATGGTCGGGGGCTAGCGGGTCCTACAATGAGCAGTTCTTC
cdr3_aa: CASSLWSGASGSYNEQFF

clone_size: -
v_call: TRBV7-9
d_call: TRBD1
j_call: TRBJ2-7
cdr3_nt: TGTGCCAGCAACCTACTAACCCCGGGACAGGGGGGTCACGAGCAGTACTTC
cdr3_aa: CASNLLTPGQGGHEQYF

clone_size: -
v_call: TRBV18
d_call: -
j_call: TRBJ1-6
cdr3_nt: TGTGCCAGCTCACCTGGGGGAAATAATTCACCCCTCCACTTT
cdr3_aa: CASSPGGNNSPLHF

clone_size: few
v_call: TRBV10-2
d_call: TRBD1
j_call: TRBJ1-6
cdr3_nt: TGCGCCAGCACCGAGAAGACAGGGGGTTCACCCCTCCACTTT
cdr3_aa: CASTEKTGGSPLHF

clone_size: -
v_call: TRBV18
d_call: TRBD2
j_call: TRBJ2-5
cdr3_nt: TGTGCCAGCTCACCATCGGGGGGTTCCCAAGAGACCCAGTACTTC
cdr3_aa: CASSPSGGSQETQYF